Detailed here is one T cell receptor (beta chain). The target antigen is unknown. The data belong to a study of T-cell reconstitution after alpha-beta-depleted transplantation in children. Whole-study findings and limits: The origin of high day-60 TCRbeta diversity in some patients lay in surviving recipient T cells and thymic progenitors. Most T-cell counts and diversity one year after the transplant came from T cells that were newly produced. Reportedly, alpha-beta T cells present about two months post-transplant originated from several hundred expanded clones of graft origin.

Unique molecular identifiers featured in how the TCRbeta library was prepared. TCRdb independently ran MiXCR on the PCR reads; one entry per CDR3 protein. This repertoire shows about 580,000 distinct CDR3 sequences, 20% to 25% found once; its top ten account for approximately 14%. This clonotype originated in a boy younger than two who had a stem cell transplant for acute myeloid leukemia, so the T cells may come from the graft donor. Specimen: PBMCs, mostly from graft donor cells, collected 360 days after TCRalphabeta/CD19-depleted stem cell transplant.

In DNA form, the CDR3 reads TGTGCCAGCAGTGCCAGACTAGCGGGGGACCAAGAGACCCAGTACTTC. Protein product: CASSARLAGDQETQYF. V is TRBV25-1 and J is TRBJ2-5, with TRBD2 matching 12 bases. The ends lost 4 bases at V and 0 bases at J; junction bases unmatched: 3. Looked up from germline, CDR1 is MGHDK and CDR2 is SYGVNS. CDR3 length equals 16 residues.